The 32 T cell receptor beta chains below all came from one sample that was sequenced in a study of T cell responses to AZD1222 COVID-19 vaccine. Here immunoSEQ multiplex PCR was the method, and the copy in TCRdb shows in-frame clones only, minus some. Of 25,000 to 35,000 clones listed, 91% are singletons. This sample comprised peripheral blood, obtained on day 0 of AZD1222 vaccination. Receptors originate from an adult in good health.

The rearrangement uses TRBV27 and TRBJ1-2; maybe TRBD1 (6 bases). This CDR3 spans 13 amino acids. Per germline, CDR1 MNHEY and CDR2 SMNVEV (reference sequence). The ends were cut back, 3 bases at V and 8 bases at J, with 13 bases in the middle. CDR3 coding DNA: TGTGCCAGCAGTTTGTTAGGGACAACCGGCTACACCTTC. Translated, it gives CASSLLGTTGYTF.

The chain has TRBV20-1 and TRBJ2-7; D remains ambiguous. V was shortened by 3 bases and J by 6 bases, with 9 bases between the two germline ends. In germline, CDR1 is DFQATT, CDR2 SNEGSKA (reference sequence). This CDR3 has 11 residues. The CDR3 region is CSASRRSEQYF. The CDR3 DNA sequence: TGCAGTGCTAGTCGTCGGTCCGAGCAGTACTTC.

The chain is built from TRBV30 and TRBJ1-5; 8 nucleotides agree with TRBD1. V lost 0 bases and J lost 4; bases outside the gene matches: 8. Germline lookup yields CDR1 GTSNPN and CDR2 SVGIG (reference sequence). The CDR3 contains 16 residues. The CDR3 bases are TGTGCCTGGAGTGTACGGGGGACAGGTTCTAATCAGCCCCAGCATTTT. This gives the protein CAWSVRGTGSNQPQHF.

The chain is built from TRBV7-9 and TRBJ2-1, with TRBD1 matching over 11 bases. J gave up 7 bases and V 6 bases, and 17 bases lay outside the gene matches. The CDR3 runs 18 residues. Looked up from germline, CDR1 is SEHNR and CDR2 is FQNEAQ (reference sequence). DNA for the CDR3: TGTGCCAGCAGTAAAGTCGCTTCTGGACAGGGGGCGCGTAATGAGCAGTTCTTC. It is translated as CASSKVASGQGARNEQFF.

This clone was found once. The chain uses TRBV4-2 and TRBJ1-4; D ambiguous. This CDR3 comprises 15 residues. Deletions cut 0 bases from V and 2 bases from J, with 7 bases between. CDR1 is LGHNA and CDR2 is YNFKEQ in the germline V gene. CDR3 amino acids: CASSQEGGTNEKLFF. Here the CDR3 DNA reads TGTGCCAGCAGCCAAGAAGGAGGGACTAATGAAAAACTGTTTTTT.

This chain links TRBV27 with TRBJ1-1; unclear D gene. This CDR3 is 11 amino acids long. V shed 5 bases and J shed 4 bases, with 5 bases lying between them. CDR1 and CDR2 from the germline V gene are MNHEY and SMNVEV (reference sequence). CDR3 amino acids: CASSGRTEAFF. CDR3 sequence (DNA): TGTGCCAGCAGTGGTCGCACTGAAGCTTTCTTT.

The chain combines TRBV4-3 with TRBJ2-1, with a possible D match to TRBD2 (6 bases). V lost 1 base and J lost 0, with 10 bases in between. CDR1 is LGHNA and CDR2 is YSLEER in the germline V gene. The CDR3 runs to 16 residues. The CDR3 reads CASSQGYGGSYNEQFF. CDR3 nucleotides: TGCGCCAGCAGCCAAGGGTACGGGGGCTCCTACAATGAGCAGTTCTTC.

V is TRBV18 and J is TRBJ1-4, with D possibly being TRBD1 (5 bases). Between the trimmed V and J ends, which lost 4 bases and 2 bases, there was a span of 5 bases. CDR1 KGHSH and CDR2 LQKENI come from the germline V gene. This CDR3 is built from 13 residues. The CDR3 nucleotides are TGTGCCAGCTCACGGGGGACTAATGAAAAACTGTTTTTT. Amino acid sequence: CASSRGTNEKLFF.

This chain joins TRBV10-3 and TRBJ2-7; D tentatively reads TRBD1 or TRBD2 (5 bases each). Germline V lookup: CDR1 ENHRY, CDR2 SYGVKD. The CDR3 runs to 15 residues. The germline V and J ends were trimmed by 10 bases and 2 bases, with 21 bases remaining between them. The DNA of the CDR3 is TGTGCCACCAGATCGGGACGCCGACCCCCCTACGAGCAGTACTTC. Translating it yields CATRSGRRPPYEQYF.

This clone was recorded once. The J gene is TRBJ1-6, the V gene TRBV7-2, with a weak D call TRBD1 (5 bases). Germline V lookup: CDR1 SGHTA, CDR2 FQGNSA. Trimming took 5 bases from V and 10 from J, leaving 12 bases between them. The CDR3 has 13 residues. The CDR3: CASSDGGVSPLHF. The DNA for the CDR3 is TGTGCCAGCAGCGACGGGGGGGTCTCACCCCTCCACTTT.

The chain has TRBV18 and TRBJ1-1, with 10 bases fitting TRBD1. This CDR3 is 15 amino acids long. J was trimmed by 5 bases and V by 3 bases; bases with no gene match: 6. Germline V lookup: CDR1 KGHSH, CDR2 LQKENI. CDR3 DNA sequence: TGTGCCAGCTCACCGAGGACAGGGGGTGGAACTGAAGCTTTCTTT. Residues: CASSPRTGGGTEAFF.

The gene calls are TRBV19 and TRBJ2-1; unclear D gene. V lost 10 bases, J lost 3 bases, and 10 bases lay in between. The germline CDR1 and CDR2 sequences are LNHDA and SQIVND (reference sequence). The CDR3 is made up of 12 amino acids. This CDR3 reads CATQRDYNEQFF. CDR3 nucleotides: TGTGCCACTCAAAGGGACTACAATGAGCAGTTCTTC.

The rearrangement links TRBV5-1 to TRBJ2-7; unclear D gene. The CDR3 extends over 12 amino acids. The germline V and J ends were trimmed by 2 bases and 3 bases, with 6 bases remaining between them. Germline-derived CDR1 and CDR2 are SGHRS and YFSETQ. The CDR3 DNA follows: TGCGCCAGCAGCTTTACTTTCTACGAGCAGTACTTC. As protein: CASSFTFYEQYF.

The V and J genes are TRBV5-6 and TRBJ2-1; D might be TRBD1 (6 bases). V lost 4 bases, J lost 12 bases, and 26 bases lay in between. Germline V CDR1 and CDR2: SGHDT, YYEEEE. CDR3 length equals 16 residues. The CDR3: CASSLSNRALVRVQFF. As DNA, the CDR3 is TGTGCCAGCAGCCTCTCTAACAGGGCCCTCGTCAGAGTGCAGTTCTTC.

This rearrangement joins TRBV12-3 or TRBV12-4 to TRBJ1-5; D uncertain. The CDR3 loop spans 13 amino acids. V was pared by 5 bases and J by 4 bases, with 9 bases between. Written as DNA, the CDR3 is TGTGCCAGCAGTACACTAGTAAATCAGCCCCAGCATTTT. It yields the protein CASSTLVNQPQHF.

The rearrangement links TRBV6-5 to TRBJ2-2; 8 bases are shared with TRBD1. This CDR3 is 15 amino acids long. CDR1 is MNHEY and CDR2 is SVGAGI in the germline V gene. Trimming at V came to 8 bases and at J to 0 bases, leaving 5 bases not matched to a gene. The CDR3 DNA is TGTGCCAGCCTCCGGACAGGGTCGAACACCGGGGAGCTGTTTTTT. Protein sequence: CASLRTGSNTGELFF.

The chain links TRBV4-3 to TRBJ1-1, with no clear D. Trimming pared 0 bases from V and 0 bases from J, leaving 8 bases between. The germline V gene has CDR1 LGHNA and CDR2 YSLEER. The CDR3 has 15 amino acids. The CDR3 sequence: CASSQEPLLNTEAFF. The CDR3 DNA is TGCGCCAGCAGCCAAGAGCCCCTTCTGAACACTGAAGCTTTCTTT.

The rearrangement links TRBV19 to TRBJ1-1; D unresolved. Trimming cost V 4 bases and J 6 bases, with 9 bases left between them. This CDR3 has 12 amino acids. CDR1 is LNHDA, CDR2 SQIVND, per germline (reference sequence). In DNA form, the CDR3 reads TGTGCCAGTAGTAGCGGAATCGCTGAAGCTTTCTTT. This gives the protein CASSSGIAEAFF. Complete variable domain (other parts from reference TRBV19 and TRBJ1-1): DGGITQSPKYLFRKEGQNVTLSCEQNLNHDAMYWYRQDPGQGLRLIYYSQIVNDFQKGDIAEGYSVSREKKESFPLTVTSAQKNPTAFYLCASSSGIAEAFFGQGTRLTVV.

In DNA, the CDR3 is TGTGCCAGCAGCCGGGGCGATACAGGGGGCGGGGGTACAGATACGCAGTATTTT. It yields the protein CASSRGDTGGGGTDTQYF. The rearrangement links TRBV4-2 to TRBJ2-3, with TRBD1 identical over 9 bases. Germline V gene sequence: CDR1 LGHNA, CDR2 YNFKEQ. This CDR3 contains 18 residues. V dropped 4 bases and J dropped 3; count of bases not matched to a gene: 14.

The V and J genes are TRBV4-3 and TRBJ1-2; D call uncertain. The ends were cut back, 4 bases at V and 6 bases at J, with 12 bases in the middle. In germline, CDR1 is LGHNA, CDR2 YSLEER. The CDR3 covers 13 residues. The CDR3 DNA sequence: TGCGCCAGCAGCCCTAGCGTCGGGGATGGCTACACCTTC. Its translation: CASSPSVGDGYTF.

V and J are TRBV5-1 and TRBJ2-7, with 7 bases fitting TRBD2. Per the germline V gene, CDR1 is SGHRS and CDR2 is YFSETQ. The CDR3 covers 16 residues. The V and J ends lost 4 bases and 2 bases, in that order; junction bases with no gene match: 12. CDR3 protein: CASSQGSSGVAYEQYF. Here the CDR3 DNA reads TGCGCCAGCAGCCAGGGCTCGAGCGGGGTCGCCTACGAGCAGTACTTC.

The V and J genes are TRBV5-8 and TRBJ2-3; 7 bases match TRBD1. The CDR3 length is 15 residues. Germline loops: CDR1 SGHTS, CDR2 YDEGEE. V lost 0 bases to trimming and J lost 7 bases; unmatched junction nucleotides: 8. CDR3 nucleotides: TGTGCCAGCAGCTTGGCCGGGACAGCGCAAAATACGCAGTATTTT. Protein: CASSLAGTAQNTQYF.

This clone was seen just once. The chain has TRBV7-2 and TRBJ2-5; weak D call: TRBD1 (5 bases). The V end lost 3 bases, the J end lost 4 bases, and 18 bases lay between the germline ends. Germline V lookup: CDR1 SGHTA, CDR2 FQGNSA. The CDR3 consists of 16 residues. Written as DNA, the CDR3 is TGTGCCAGCAGCTTTCGACAGCGTGGATTCAGAGAGACCCAGTACTTC. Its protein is CASSFRQRGFRETQYF.

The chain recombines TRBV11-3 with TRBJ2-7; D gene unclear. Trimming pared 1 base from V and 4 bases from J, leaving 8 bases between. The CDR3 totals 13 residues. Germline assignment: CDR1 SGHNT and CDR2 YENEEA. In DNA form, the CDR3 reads TGTGCCAGCAGCTTAGGACTTGGATACGAGCAGTACTTC. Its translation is CASSLGLGYEQYF.

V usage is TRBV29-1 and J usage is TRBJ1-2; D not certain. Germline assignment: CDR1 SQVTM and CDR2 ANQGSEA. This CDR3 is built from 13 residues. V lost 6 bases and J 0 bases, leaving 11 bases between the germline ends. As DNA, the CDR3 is TGCAGCGTGCTACCGACCGCTAACTATGGCTACACCTTC. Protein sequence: CSVLPTANYGYTF.

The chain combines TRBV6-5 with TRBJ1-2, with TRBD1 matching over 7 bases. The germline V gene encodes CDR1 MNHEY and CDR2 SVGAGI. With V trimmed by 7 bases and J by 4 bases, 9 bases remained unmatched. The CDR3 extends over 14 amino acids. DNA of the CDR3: TGTGCCAGCATTCCTCCGGGACAGAGCTATGGCTACACCTTC. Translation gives CASIPPGQSYGYTF.

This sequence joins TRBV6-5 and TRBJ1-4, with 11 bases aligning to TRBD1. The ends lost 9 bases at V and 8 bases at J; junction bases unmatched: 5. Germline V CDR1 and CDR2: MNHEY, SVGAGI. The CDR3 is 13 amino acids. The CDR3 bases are TGTGCCAGTCAGGACAGGGGGCACGAAAAACTGTTTTTT. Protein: CASQDRGHEKLFF.

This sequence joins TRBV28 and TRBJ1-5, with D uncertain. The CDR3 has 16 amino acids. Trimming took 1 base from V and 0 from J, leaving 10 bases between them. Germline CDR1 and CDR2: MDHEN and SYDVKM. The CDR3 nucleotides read TGTGCCAGCAGTTTATACAGATCTACTAGCAATCAGCCCCAGCATTTT. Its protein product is CASSLYRSTSNQPQHF. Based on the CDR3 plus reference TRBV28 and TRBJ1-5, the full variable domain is DVKVTQSSRYLVKRTGEKVFLECVQDMDHENMFWYRQDPGLGLRLIYFSYDVKMKEKGDIPEGYSVSREKKERFSLILESASTNQTSMYLCASSLYRSTSNQPQHFGDGTRLSIL.

The CDR3 nucleotides are TGTGCCAGCAGCGTTGACAGGCTCCGTGGTGGTACTGAAGCTTTCTTT. This gives the protein CASSVDRLRGGTEAFF. The J gene is TRBJ1-1, the V gene TRBV7-2; a possible D gene is TRBD1 (6 bases). Germline loops: CDR1 SGHTA, CDR2 FQGNSA. The CDR3 has 16 amino acids. The V gene lost 5 bases and the J gene lost 5 bases, with 21 bases spanning the gap.

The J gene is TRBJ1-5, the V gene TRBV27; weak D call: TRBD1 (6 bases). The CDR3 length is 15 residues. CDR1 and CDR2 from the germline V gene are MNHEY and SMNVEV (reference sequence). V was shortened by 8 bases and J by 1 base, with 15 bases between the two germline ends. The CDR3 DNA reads TGTGCCAGCGGAATGACAGGAACAAGCAATCAGCCCCAGCATTTT. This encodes CASGMTGTSNQPQHF.

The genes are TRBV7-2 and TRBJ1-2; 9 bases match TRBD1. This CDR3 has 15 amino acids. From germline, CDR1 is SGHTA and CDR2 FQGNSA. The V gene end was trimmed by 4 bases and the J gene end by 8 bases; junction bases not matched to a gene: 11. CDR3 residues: CASSSGLGQGHGYTF. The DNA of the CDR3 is TGTGCCAGCAGCTCCGGACTGGGACAGGGACACGGCTACACCTTC.

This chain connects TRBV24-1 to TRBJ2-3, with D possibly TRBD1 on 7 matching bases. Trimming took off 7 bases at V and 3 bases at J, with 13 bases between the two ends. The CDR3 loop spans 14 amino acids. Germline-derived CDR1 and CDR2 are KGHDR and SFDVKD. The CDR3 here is CATSQTGRTDTQYF. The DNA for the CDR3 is TGTGCCACCAGCCAGACAGGGAGGACAGATACGCAGTATTTT.